This T cell receptor (beta chain) was profiled in a study of cytomegalovirus exposure and HLA in healthy donors. Germline assignment: CDR1 SGHAT and CDR2 FQNNGV. V dropped 5 bases and J dropped 10 bases, with 21 bases sitting between them. The CDR3 runs to 15 residues. Sequencing was performed with immunoSEQ multiplex PCR; in TCRdb, only in-frame clones are kept and a portion is missing. This sample has about 150,000 clones, with just over 85% found just once. Sequenced sample: PBMCs. This rearrangement joins TRBV11-2 to TRBJ2-1, with a tentative D call TRBD1 (6 bases). The clonotype was recovered from a human donor in good health. The CDR3: CASSPTSRRGLEQFF. The CDR3 DNA is TGTGCCAGCAGCCCGACGTCCCGCAGGGGCTTGGAGCAGTTCTTC.